This T cell receptor (beta chain) was found in a study of PD-L1 blockade in urothelial cancer. The table came from immunoSEQ multiplex PCR; TCRdb's copy has only in-frame clones and leaves some out. The sample includes fewer than 85,000 clones, around 84% of them seen just once. This CDR3 comprises 14 residues. Germline V gives CDR1 ENHRY, CDR2 SYGVKD. Trimming took 2 bases from V and 6 from J; bases not matched to a gene: 7. Time point here: pretreatment peripheral blood. The sequenced sample was PBMCs, obtained around atezolizumab (anti-PD-L1) treatment. The receptor was isolated from a woman aged 70-85 years with urothelial cancer. The gene calls are TRBV10-3 and TRBJ2-7; 7 bases line up with TRBD1. CDR3 coding DNA: TGTGCCATCAGTGAGGGACAGGCCACGATCGAGCAGTACTTC. Residues: CAISEGQATIEQYF.